These 2 T cell receptor beta chains were all obtained from the same sample, sequenced in a study of T cell responses to AZD1222 COVID-19 vaccine. Here immunoSEQ multiplex PCR was the method, and the copy in TCRdb shows in-frame clones only, minus some. The profile shows 110,000 to 150,000 clones, around 90% of them singletons. Sequences were derived from peripheral blood, sampled on day 0 of AZD1222 vaccination. The receptors here all came from an adult in good health.

The genes are TRBV18 and TRBJ2-1, with 9 bases fitting TRBD2. The CDR3 is 16 amino acids. Germline assignment: CDR1 KGHSH and CDR2 LQKENI. J lost 4 bases, V lost 3 bases, and 7 bases had no gene match. CDR3 DNA: TGTGCCAGCTCACCTTTTGCGGGAGGGACTTACAATGAGCAGTTCTTC. Its translation is CASSPFAGGTYNEQFF.

The chain uses TRBV19 and TRBJ2-2; D call uncertain. The CDR3 is 14 amino acids. V was shortened by 1 base and J by 2 bases, with 5 bases between the two germline ends. Germline CDR1 LNHDA, CDR2 SQIVND (reference sequence). CDR3 in amino acids: CASSIALNTGELFF. CDR3 nucleotides: TGTGCCAGTAGTATAGCTCTCAACACCGGGGAGCTGTTTTTT.